The entry below describes one TCR beta chain. Antigen: not known. Profiled with immunoSEQ multiplex PCR; TCRdb holds only in-frame clones, not every one. The data hold about 30,000 clones, with around three quarters observed a single time. The time point denotes: peripheral blood 6 weeks after treatment start. The source of the sample is a study of PD-L1 blockade in urothelial cancer. On the study more broadly: Each blood sample yielded a median of about 150,000 T cells.

After removal of 4 bases from V and 3 bases from J, the junction contained 8 bases not matched to a gene. This CDR3 region has 15 residues. Germline V lookup: CDR1 SGHRS, CDR2 YFSETQ. Whole-study results and caveats: Sub-median blood TCR clonality before treatment predicted longer survival.

This rearrangement joins TRBV5-1 to TRBJ1-1; 8 bases fit TRBD1. This TCR came from a man aged 70 or older with urothelial cancer. The starting material was PBMCs, obtained around atezolizumab (anti-PD-L1) treatment. In DNA, the CDR3 is TGCGCCAGCAGCCCAGGACAGGGTAGGGACACTGAAGCTTTCTTT. Its protein product is CASSPGQGRDTEAFF.